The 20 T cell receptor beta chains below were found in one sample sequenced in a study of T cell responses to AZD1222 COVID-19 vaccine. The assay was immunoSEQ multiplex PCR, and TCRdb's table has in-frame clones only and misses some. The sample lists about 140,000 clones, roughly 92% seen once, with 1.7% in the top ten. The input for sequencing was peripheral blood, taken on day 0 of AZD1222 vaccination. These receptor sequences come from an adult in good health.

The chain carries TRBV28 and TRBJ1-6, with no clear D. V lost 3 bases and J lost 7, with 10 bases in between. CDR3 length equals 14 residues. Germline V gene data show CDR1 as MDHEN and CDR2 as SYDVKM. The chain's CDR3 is CASSLVDRNSPLHF. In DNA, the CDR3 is TGTGCCAGCAGTTTGGTGGATCGAAATTCACCCCTCCACTTT.

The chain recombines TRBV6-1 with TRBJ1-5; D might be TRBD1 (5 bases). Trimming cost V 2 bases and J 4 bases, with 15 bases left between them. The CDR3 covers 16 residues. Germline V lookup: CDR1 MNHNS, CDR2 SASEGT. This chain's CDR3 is CASSEYLVGPNQPQHF. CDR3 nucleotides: TGTGCCAGCAGTGAATATCTTGTGGGGCCTAATCAGCCCCAGCATTTT.

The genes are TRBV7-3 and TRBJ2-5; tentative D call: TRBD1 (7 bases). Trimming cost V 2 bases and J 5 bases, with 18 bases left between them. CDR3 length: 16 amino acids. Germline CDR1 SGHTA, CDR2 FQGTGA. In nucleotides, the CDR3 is TGTGCCAGCAGCTTAGGAATAGCCAGGGGGGTTGAGACCCAGTACTTC. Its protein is CASSLGIARGVETQYF.

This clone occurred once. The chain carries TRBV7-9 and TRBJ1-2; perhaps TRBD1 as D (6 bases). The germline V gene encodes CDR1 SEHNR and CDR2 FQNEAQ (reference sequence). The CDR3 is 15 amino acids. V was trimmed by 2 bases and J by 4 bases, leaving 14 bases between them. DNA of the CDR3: TGTGCCAGCAGCTTACTACAGGGAGTAGGCTATGGCTACACCTTC. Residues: CASSLLQGVGYGYTF.

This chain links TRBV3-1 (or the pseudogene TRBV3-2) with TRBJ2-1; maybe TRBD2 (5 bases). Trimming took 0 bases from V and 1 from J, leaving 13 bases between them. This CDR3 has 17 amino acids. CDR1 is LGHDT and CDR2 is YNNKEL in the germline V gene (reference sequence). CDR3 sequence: CASSQDLPGSSYNEQFF. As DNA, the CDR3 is TGTGCCAGCAGCCAAGATCTCCCGGGGTCTTCCTACAATGAGCAGTTCTTC.

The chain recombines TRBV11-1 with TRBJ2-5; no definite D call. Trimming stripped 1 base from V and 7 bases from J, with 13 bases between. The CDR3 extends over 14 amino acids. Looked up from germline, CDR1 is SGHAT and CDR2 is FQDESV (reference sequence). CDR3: CASSLGGRAGTQYF. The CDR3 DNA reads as TGTGCCAGCAGCTTAGGTGGGCGCGCCGGGACCCAGTACTTC.

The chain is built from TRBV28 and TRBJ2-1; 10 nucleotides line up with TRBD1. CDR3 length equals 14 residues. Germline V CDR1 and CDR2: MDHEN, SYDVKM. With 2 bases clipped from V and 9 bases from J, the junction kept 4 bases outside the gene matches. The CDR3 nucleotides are TGTGCCAGCAGTTTAGGGACAGGGGTTCCTGAGCAGTTCTTC. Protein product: CASSLGTGVPEQFF.

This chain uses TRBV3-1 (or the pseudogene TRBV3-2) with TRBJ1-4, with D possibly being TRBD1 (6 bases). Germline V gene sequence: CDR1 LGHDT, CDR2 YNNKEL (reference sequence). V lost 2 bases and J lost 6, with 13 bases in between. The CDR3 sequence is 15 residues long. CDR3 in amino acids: CASSQMGARDEKLFF. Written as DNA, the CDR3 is TGTGCCAGCAGCCAAATGGGGGCGCGGGATGAAAAACTGTTTTTT.

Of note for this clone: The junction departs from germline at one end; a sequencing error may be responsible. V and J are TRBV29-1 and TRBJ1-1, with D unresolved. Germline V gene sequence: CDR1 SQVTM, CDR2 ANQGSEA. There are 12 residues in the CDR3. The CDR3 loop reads CSVLGSWRALSF. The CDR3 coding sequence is TGCAGCGTTTTGGGGTCTTGGAGGGCCCTCTCCTTT.

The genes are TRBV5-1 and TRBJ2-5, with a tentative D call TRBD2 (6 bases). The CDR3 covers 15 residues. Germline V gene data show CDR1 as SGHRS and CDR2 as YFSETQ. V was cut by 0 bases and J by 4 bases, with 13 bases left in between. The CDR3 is CASSLGGRPSETQYF. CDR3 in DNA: TGCGCCAGCAGCTTGGGGGGGAGGCCCTCAGAGACCCAGTACTTC. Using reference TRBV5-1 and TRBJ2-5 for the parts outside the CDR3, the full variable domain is KAGVTQTPRYLIKTRGQQVTLSCSPISGHRSVSWYQQTPGQGLQFLFEYFSETQRNKGNFPGRFSGRQFSNSRSEMNVSTLELGDSALYLCASSLGGRPSETQYFGPGTRLLVL.

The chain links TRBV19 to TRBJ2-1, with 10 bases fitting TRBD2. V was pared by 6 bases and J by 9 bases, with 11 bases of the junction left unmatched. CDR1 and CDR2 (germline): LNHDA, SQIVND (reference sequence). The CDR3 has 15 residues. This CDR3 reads CASSFLAGVVFEQFF. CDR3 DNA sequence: TGTGCCAGTAGCTTCCTAGCGGGAGTCGTGTTTGAGCAGTTCTTC. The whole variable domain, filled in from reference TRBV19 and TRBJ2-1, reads DGGITQSPKYLFRKEGQNVTLSCEQNLNHDAMYWYRQDPGQGLRLIYYSQIVNDFQKGDIAEGYSVSREKKESFPLTVTSAQKNPTAFYLCASSFLAGVVFEQFFGPGTRLTVL.

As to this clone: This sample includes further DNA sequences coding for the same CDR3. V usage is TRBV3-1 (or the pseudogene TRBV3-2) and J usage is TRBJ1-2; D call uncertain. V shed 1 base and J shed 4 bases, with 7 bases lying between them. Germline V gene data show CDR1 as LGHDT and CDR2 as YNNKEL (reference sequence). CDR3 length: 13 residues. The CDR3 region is CASSQGGGYGYTF. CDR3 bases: TGTGCCAGCAGCCAAGGCGGTGGCTATGGCTACACCTTC.

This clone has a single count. The CDR3 protein is CAWRWSGSYEQYF. DNA of the CDR3: TGTGCCTGGAGGTGGAGTGGGTCCTACGAGCAGTACTTC. This chain links TRBV30 with TRBJ2-7; D is ambiguous. Germline values: CDR1 GTSNPN, CDR2 SVGIG (reference sequence). The CDR3 contains 13 residues. Trimming left V 3 bases short and J 1 base short, with 10 bases between.

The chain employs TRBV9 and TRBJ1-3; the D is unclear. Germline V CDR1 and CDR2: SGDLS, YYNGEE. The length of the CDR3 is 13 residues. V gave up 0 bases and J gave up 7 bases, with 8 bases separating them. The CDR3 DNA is TGTGCCAGCAGCGTAGGTTCCGGGAACACCATATATTTT. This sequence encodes CASSVGSGNTIYF.

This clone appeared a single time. CDR3 loop: CASSLYGYEQYF. The CDR3 DNA reads as TGTGCCAGCAGCCTGTATGGCTACGAGCAGTACTTC. The chain uses TRBV11-2 and TRBJ2-7; D remains unclear. This CDR3 is built from 12 residues. Germline assignment: CDR1 SGHAT and CDR2 FQNNGV. Trimming cost V 5 bases and J 3 bases, with 8 bases left between them.

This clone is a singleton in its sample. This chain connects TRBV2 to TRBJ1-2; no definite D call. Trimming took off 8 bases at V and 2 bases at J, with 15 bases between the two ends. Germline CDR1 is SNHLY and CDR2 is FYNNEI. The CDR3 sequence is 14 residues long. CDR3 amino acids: CASLRLRNNYGYTF. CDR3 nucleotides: TGTGCCAGCTTGCGGTTGAGAAACAACTATGGCTACACCTTC. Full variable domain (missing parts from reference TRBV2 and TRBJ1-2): EPEVTQTPSHQVTQMGQEVILRCVPISNHLYFYWYRQILGQKVEFLVSFYNNEISEKSEIFDDQFSVERPDGSNFTLKIRSTKLEDSAMYFCASLRLRNNYGYTFGSGTRLTVV.

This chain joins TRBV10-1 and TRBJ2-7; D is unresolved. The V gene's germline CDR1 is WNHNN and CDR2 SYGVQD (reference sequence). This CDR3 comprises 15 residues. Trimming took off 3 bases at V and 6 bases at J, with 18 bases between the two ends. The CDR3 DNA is TGCGCCAGCAGTGATCACGGAAAGGCCTCTGGCGAGCAGTACTTC. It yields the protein CASSDHGKASGEQYF.

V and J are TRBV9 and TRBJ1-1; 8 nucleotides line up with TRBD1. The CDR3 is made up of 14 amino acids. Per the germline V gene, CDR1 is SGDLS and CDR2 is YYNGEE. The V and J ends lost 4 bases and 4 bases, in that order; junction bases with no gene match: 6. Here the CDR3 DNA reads TGTGCCAGCAGCTCACTCACAGGGGGCACTGAAGCTTTCTTT. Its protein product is CASSSLTGGTEAFF.

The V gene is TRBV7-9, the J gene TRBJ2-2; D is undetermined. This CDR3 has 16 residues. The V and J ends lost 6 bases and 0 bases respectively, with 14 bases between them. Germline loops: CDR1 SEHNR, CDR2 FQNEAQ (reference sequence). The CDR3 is CASRQTLKANTGELFF. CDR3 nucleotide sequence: TGTGCCAGCAGACAAACACTAAAAGCGAACACCGGGGAGCTGTTTTTT.

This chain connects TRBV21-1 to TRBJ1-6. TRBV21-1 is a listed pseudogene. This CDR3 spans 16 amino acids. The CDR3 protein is CASSKQSSSYNSPLHF. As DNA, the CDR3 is TGTGCCAGCAGCAAACAATCGAGCTCCTATAATTCACCCCTCCACTTT.